These 20 T cell receptor beta chains came from one sample sequenced in a study of cytomegalovirus exposure and HLA in healthy donors. The PCR employed 60 Vbeta primers together with 13 Jbeta primers. Using immunoSEQ multiplex PCR, the repertoire was profiled, and TCRdb retains in-frame clones only, with some absent. Among over 130,000 clones, 79% were seen once, and the ten largest hold roughly 3.6%. Material: PBMCs. These receptors originate from a human donor in good health.

V and J are TRBV15 and TRBJ2-2; 8 positions agree with TRBD1. CDR1 is LNHNV and CDR2 is YYDKDF in the germline V gene (reference sequence). The CDR3 consists of 15 residues. The junction had 2 bases not matched to a gene; V was cut back by 0 bases and J by 5 bases. CDR3 in DNA: TGTGCCACCAGCAGAGAACAGGGGGGAACCGGGGAGCTGTTTTTT. This translates into CATSREQGGTGELFF.

The J gene is TRBJ1-1, the V gene TRBV27; a possible D gene is TRBD1 (6 bases). V was clipped by 6 bases and J by 6 bases, with 17 bases between them. This CDR3 has 14 residues. Germline CDR1 reads MNHEY; CDR2 reads SMNVEV (reference sequence). CDR3 nucleotide sequence: TGTGCCAGCAGACCGACAGGCGGATGGCCTGAAGCTTTCTTT. Translation: CASRPTGGWPEAFF.

This clone was picked up a small number of times. This sequence joins TRBV7-9 and TRBJ2-7, with no clear D. The CDR3 is 14 residues long. Germline V gene lookup returns CDR1 SEHNR and CDR2 FQNEAQ (reference sequence). Trimming took 3 bases from V and 4 from J, leaving 13 bases between them. In DNA form, the CDR3 reads TGTGCCAGCAGCTTTTTGTACAGTAATTACGAGCAGTACTTC. Translation: CASSFLYSNYEQYF.

The chain is built from TRBV28 and TRBJ2-4, with D hard to call. Germline assignment: CDR1 MDHEN and CDR2 SYDVKM. Trimming removed 3 bases from V and 0 bases from J, with 9 bases in between. CDR3 length: 15 residues. The CDR3 sequence is CASSFSLRAKNIQYF. CDR3 nucleotide sequence: TGTGCCAGCAGTTTCTCACTTCGAGCCAAAAACATTCAGTACTTC.

The CDR3 sequence is CAISESGQGGYEQYF. The CDR3 DNA follows: TGTGCCATCAGTGAGTCGGGACAGGGAGGGTACGAGCAGTACTTC. The genes are TRBV10-3 and TRBJ2-7; 9 bases line up with TRBD1. The junction had 4 bases not matched to a gene; V was cut back by 0 bases and J by 4 bases. Per germline, CDR1 ENHRY and CDR2 SYGVKD. This CDR3 spans 15 amino acids.

The count of this clone is one. V is TRBV27 and J is TRBJ2-1, with 8 positions matching TRBD2. Per the germline V gene, CDR1 is MNHEY and CDR2 is SMNVEV (reference sequence). V trimming: 5 bases; J trimming: 9 bases; junction bases outside the gene matches: 9. CDR3 length: 14 amino acids. In DNA, the CDR3 is TGTGCCAGCAGTCCTAACGGGAGGGGGGGTGAGCAGTTCTTC. Its protein product is CASSPNGRGGEQFF.

The chain joins TRBV6-1 to TRBJ2-1; tentatively, D is TRBD2 (5 bases). CDR3 size: 14 residues. The V end was cut by 3 bases, the J end by 5 bases, with 11 bases between. Germline loops: CDR1 MNHNS, CDR2 SASEGT. The CDR3 is CASSERVLDNEQFF. The CDR3 coding sequence is TGTGCCAGCAGTGAGAGGGTATTGGACAATGAGCAGTTCTTC.

The V call is TRBV7-9, the J call TRBJ2-1; 11 bases agree with TRBD1. V dropped 3 bases and J dropped 4; count of bases not matched to a gene: 5. CDR3 length: 16 residues. Germline V CDR1 and CDR2: SEHNR, FQNEAQ (reference sequence). CDR3 sequence: CASSFSGTGGYNEQFF. The DNA for the CDR3 is TGTGCCAGCAGCTTTTCCGGGACAGGGGGATACAATGAGCAGTTCTTC.

The chain couples TRBV7-2 to TRBJ2-7, with D perhaps TRBD2 (7 bases). This CDR3 is built from 15 residues. Germline V gives CDR1 SGHTA, CDR2 FQGNSA. Deletions cut 6 bases from V and 5 bases from J, with 20 bases between. The CDR3 is CASREGGRGFHEQYF. The CDR3, as DNA: TGTGCCAGCAGGGAGGGGGGGAGAGGCTTCCACGAGCAGTACTTC.

The chain uses TRBV15 and TRBJ2-7; TRBD1 matches 11 bases. This CDR3 is 15 amino acids long. Trimming at V came to 5 bases and at J to 3 bases, leaving 6 bases not matched to a gene. The germline CDR1 and CDR2 sequences are LNHNV and YYDKDF (reference sequence). The CDR3 region is CATSGTGTGGYEQYF. CDR3 nucleotides: TGTGCCACCAGCGGAACCGGGACAGGGGGCTACGAGCAGTACTTC.

The rearrangement links TRBV10-3 to TRBJ1-4; TRBD1 matches 9 bases. V lost 4 bases, J lost 2 bases, and 8 bases stayed unmatched. Looked up from germline, CDR1 is ENHRY and CDR2 is SYGVKD. The CDR3 extends over 17 amino acids. This CDR3 reads CAISAGQGTPTNEKLFF. CDR3 sequence (DNA): TGTGCCATCAGTGCCGGACAGGGGACCCCGACTAATGAAAAACTGTTTTTT.

The chain has TRBV7-9 and TRBJ2-4, with 13 positions matching TRBD2. The CDR3 has 19 residues. J lost 0 bases, V lost 4 bases, and 9 bases had no gene match. Germline CDR1 is SEHNR and CDR2 is FQNEAQ (reference sequence). In DNA form, the CDR3 reads TGTGCCAGCAGCTCACCAGGACTAGCGGGAGCCCTAGCCAAAAACATTCAGTACTTC. Amino acids: CASSSPGLAGALAKNIQYF.

This clone was counted only a few times. CDR3 sequence (DNA): TGTGCCAGCAGTTCCTTTCCGGGACAGAGCTATGGCTACACCTTC. It codes for CASSSFPGQSYGYTF. V gene TRBV6-5 combines with J gene TRBJ1-2; 7 bases align to TRBD1. CDR3 length: 15 amino acids. V lost 4 bases to trimming and J lost 4 bases; unmatched junction nucleotides: 9. In germline, CDR1 is MNHEY, CDR2 SVGAGI.

The chain has TRBV4-2 and TRBJ2-7, with D tentatively TRBD2 (6 bases). The CDR3 is 16 amino acids. With 0 bases removed from V and 3 bases from J, the gap between germline ends came to 15 bases. Germline values: CDR1 LGHNA, CDR2 YNFKEQ. Written as DNA, the CDR3 is TGTGCCAGCAGCCAAGAGTCCGGGACTGTATACTACGAGCAGTACTTC. Its translation: CASSQESGTVYYEQYF.

The genes are TRBV6-6 and TRBJ1-1; perhaps TRBD1 as D (5 bases). Germline CDR1 reads MNHNY; CDR2 reads SVGAGI (reference sequence). The CDR3 length is 14 residues. Trimming shortened V by 6 bases and J by 4 bases, and 15 bases separated the two germline ends. The CDR3 region is CASSGQRGLTEAFF. The CDR3 DNA reads TGTGCCAGCAGCGGCCAAAGGGGCCTCACTGAAGCTTTCTTT.

This clone has more than one count but fewer than ten. The V gene is TRBV19, the J gene TRBJ2-3, with 8 bases aligning to TRBD2. The CDR3 consists of 15 residues. The germline CDR1 and CDR2 sequences are LNHDA and SQIVND (reference sequence). Losses at the gene ends were 1 base for V and 4 bases for J; bases not matched to a gene: 4. This CDR3 is CASSIGSGRADTQYF. The CDR3, as DNA: TGTGCCAGTAGTATAGGCTCCGGGAGGGCAGATACGCAGTATTTT.

This clone was observed a few times. This chain connects TRBV5-1 to TRBJ2-3, with 8 bases aligning to TRBD2. The CDR3 runs 15 residues. Trimming took 0 bases from V and 0 from J; bases not matched to a gene: 0. From germline, CDR1 is SGHRS and CDR2 YFSETQ. CDR3 residues: CASSLGLASTDTQYF. Here the CDR3 DNA reads TGCGCCAGCAGCTTGGGACTAGCGAGCACAGATACGCAGTATTTT.

The rearrangement joins TRBV7-2 to TRBJ2-7; D is ambiguous. Germline CDR1 SGHTA, CDR2 FQGNSA. Trimming pared 0 bases from V and 2 bases from J, leaving 8 bases between. This CDR3 spans 14 amino acids. CDR3 loop: CASSLALKTYEQYF. The CDR3 coding sequence is TGTGCCAGCAGCTTAGCGCTAAAGACCTACGAGCAGTACTTC.

In its sample, this clone was seen a few times. This chain links TRBV2 with TRBJ1-1, with TRBD1 as a possible D gene (5 bases). The CDR3 contains 14 residues. Germline V gene sequence: CDR1 SNHLY, CDR2 FYNNEI. Trimming cost V 1 base and J 2 bases, with 8 bases left between them. The CDR3 spells CASSEGGENTEAFF. The CDR3 region has the DNA TGTGCCAGCAGTGAAGGGGGGGAAAACACTGAAGCTTTCTTT.

The chain links TRBV28 to TRBJ2-2; 7 bases match TRBD1. Germline lookup yields CDR1 MDHEN and CDR2 SYDVKM. The CDR3 is made up of 20 amino acids. The V segment lost 1 base and the J segment 1 base; nucleotides outside the gene matches: 15. CDR3 in amino acids: CASSLYPGQKGTGNTGELFF. In nucleotides, the CDR3 is TGTGCCAGCAGTTTATACCCGGGACAGAAGGGAACGGGGAACACCGGGGAGCTGTTTTTT.